The present TCR beta chain was sequenced within a study of technical replicates of blood from a few donors. The CDR3 length is 15 residues. Trimming removed 3 bases from V and 6 bases from J; junction bases left unmatched: 10. Germline-derived CDR1 and CDR2 are KGHSH and LQKENI. Clones were read by immunoSEQ multiplex PCR, and TCRdb kept only the in-frame ones, dropping some. The profile shows more than 90,000 clones, 95% of them singletons. The TCR was taken from a human donor in good health. Sequenced material: T cells isolated from PBMCs. The chain is built from TRBV18 and TRBJ2-7, with 8 bases aligning to TRBD1. CDR3 sequence: CASSPNQGATREQYF. The CDR3 DNA follows: TGTGCCAGCTCACCTAATCAGGGGGCCACTCGCGAGCAGTACTTC.